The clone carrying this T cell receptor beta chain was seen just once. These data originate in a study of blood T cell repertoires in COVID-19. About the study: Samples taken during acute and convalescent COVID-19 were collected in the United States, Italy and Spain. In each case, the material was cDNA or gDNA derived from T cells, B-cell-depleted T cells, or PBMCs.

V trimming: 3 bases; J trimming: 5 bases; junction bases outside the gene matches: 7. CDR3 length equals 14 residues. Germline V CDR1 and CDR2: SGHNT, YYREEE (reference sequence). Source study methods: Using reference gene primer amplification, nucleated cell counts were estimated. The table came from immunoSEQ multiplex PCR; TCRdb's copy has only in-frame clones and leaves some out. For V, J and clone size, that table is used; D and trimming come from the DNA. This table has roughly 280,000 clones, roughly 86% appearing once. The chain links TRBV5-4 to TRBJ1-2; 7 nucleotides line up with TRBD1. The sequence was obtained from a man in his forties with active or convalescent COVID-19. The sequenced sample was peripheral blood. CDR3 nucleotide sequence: TGTGCCAGCAGCTCGGGACAGCACCAATATGGCTACACCTTC. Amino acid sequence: CASSSGQHQYGYTF.